The 25 T cell receptor beta chains given below trace back to one sample, sequenced in a study of technical replicates of blood from several donors. Sequenced by immunoSEQ multiplex PCR; TCRdb stores in-frame clones only, minus some. The data show 75,000 to 100,000 clones, with around 94% seen just once and under 0.4% held by the top ten. Specimen: T cells isolated from PBMCs. These receptors originate from a human donor in good health.

The chain employs TRBV4-1 and TRBJ2-7, with 8 bases that match TRBD1. CDR3 size: 16 residues. Germline trimming cut 6 bases from V and 4 bases from J; bases unmatched to any gene: 14. Germline assignment: CDR1 MGHRA and CDR2 YSYEKL. CDR3 sequence (DNA): TGCGCCAGCAGATACAGCACCGGGACAGGTCTATACGAGCAGTACTTC. Translation gives CASRYSTGTGLYEQYF.

The gene calls are TRBV6-5 and TRBJ1-5; tentative D call: TRBD1 (6 bases). The CDR3 is 14 residues long. V shed 3 bases and J shed 6 bases, with 12 bases lying between them. Germline CDR1 reads MNHEY; CDR2 reads SVGAGI. CDR3 bases: TGTGCCAGCAGTTATAGCAGGGGCGGTCAGCCCCAGCATTTT. Its protein is CASSYSRGGQPQHF.

The chain employs TRBV10-3 and TRBJ2-7; possible D gene TRBD1, 6 bases. The CDR3 is 15 residues long. Germline V gene sequence: CDR1 ENHRY, CDR2 SYGVKD. V was shortened by 8 bases and J by 4 bases, with 21 bases between the two germline ends. The CDR3 sequence is CAIGAGTTTAYEQYF. The CDR3 DNA reads as TGTGCCATCGGGGCCGGGACAACAACTGCTTACGAGCAGTACTTC.

The chain links TRBV6-1 to TRBJ1-5; no definite D call. Germline loops: CDR1 MNHNS, CDR2 SASEGT. The CDR3 loop spans 15 amino acids. Trimming took off 2 bases at V and 8 bases at J, with 16 bases between the two ends. The CDR3 loop reads CASSESYRYFEPQHF. CDR3 nucleotides: TGTGCCAGCAGTGAAAGCTACAGATATTTTGAGCCCCAGCATTTT.

V and J are TRBV30 and TRBJ2-3; D is undetermined. The germline V gene has CDR1 GTSNPN and CDR2 SVGIG (reference sequence). V was clipped by 2 bases and J by 3 bases, with 6 bases between them. This CDR3 contains 12 residues. The CDR3 DNA sequence: TGTGCCTGGAGTTCCGCGACAGATACGCAGTATTTT. Translated: CAWSSATDTQYF.

This chain uses TRBV5-1 with TRBJ1-1, with D uncertain. In germline, CDR1 is SGHRS, CDR2 YFSETQ. The CDR3 totals 13 residues. The germline V and J ends were trimmed by 4 bases and 3 bases, with 10 bases remaining between them. CDR3 bases: TGCGCCAGCAGCATCAATCGGGACACTGAAGCTTTCTTT. Residues: CASSINRDTEAFF.

This chain uses TRBV5-8 with TRBJ2-2, with D hard to call. V was trimmed by 5 bases and J by 3 bases, leaving 11 bases between them. In germline, CDR1 is SGHTS, CDR2 YDEGEE. The CDR3 consists of 14 residues. The chain's CDR3 is CASSYYIDTGELFF. The CDR3 DNA sequence: TGTGCCAGCAGTTATTATATAGACACCGGGGAGCTGTTTTTT.

This chain's CDR3 is CASSLGGSVEDTQYF. In nucleotides, the CDR3 is TGTGCCAGCAGCTTGGGCGGGAGTGTAGAGGATACGCAGTATTTT. This chain joins TRBV7-2 and TRBJ2-3; 7 bases fit TRBD2. CDR3 length equals 15 residues. The germline gives CDR1 SGHTA, CDR2 FQGNSA. V dropped 3 bases and J dropped 6; count of bases not matched to a gene: 9.

The rearrangement links TRBV6-5 to TRBJ1-1, with 8 positions matching TRBD1. The germline V gene has CDR1 MNHEY and CDR2 SVGAGI. The CDR3 covers 14 residues. Trimming took 6 bases from V and 8 from J; bases not matched to a gene: 11. CDR3 sequence (DNA): TGTGCCAGCAGCTCCGAAGGGACAGGCGTAGAAGCTTTCTTT. This codes for CASSSEGTGVEAFF.

The V call is TRBV27, the J call TRBJ1-2; D gene unclear. V lost 0 bases and J 6 bases, leaving 14 bases between the germline ends. There are 15 residues in the CDR3. Germline V gives CDR1 MNHEY, CDR2 SMNVEV (reference sequence). Here the CDR3 DNA reads TGTGCCAGCAGTTTATCCGTCTTAGGGAGCAATGGCTACACCTTC. Protein product: CASSLSVLGSNGYTF.

J is TRBJ2-3 and V is TRBV2, with 7 positions matching TRBD2. Trimming took 9 bases from V and 1 from J; bases not matched to a gene: 4. This CDR3 comprises 13 residues. Germline loops: CDR1 SNHLY, CDR2 FYNNEI. This CDR3 reads CARKLARTDTQYF. The CDR3 nucleotides read TGTGCCAGGAAACTAGCGCGCACAGATACGCAGTATTTT.

The chain employs TRBV7-2 and TRBJ2-7, with TRBD2 matching over 14 bases. Germline values: CDR1 SGHTA, CDR2 FQGNSA. CDR3 length: 18 residues. Germline trimming cut 1 base from V and 5 bases from J; bases unmatched to any gene: 10. CDR3 protein: CASSLGRGLAGDPNEQYF. The CDR3 DNA follows: TGTGCCAGCAGCTTAGGACGGGGACTAGCGGGAGATCCTAACGAGCAGTACTTC. The complete variable domain, with remaining parts taken from reference TRBV7-2 and TRBJ2-7, reads GAGVSQSPSNKVTEKGKDVELRCDPISGHTALYWYRQSLGQGLEFLIYFQGNSAPDKSGLPSDRFSAERTGGSVSTLTIQRTQQEDSAVYLCASSLGRGLAGDPNEQYFGPGTRLTVT.

This clone was observed once. The V call is TRBV6-5, the J call TRBJ1-5, with D possibly matching TRBD1 (6 bases). V was shortened by 2 bases and J by 0 bases, with 8 bases between the two germline ends. The CDR3 length is 15 residues. Germline V gene lookup returns CDR1 MNHEY and CDR2 SVGAGI. The CDR3 DNA follows: TGTGCCAGCAGTTACGACAGGTATAGCAATCAGCCCCAGCATTTT. Its protein is CASSYDRYSNQPQHF.

The chain is built from TRBV7-8 and TRBJ2-7; 7 nucleotides agree with TRBD2. The CDR3 runs 14 residues. Trimming removed 7 bases from V and 2 bases from J; junction bases left unmatched: 8. Germline V CDR1 and CDR2: SGHVS, FQNEAQ. The CDR3 sequence is CASTKSSGTYEQYF. Written as DNA, the CDR3 is TGTGCCAGCACCAAATCCAGCGGGACCTACGAGCAGTACTTC.

V is TRBV6-6 and J is TRBJ2-1; 13 bases are shared with TRBD2. With V trimmed by 0 bases and J by 5 bases, 1 base remained unmatched. The CDR3 is 16 amino acids. Per the germline V gene, CDR1 is MNHNY and CDR2 is SVGAGI (reference sequence). The CDR3 sequence is CASSYSGTSGDNEQFF. Here the CDR3 DNA reads TGTGCCAGCAGTTACTCCGGGACTAGCGGGGACAATGAGCAGTTCTTC.

The genes are TRBV13 and TRBJ1-5; D unclear. Germline-derived CDR1 and CDR2 are PRHDT and FYEKMQ (reference sequence). The V gene lost 3 bases and the J gene lost 6 bases, with 18 bases spanning the gap. The CDR3 runs to 16 residues. CDR3 bases: TGTGCCAGCAGCTTCTTTGGTGCGGGTGTTCTTCAGCCCCAGCATTTT. Encoded protein: CASSFFGAGVLQPQHF.

J is TRBJ2-1 and V is TRBV9, with 7 bases identical to TRBD2. CDR3 length equals 13 residues. With 2 bases clipped from V and 9 bases from J, the junction kept 5 bases outside the gene matches. Germline assignment: CDR1 SGDLS and CDR2 YYNGEE. CDR3 loop: CASSVSREVEQFF. The CDR3 nucleotides are TGTGCCAGCAGCGTGAGTCGGGAGGTTGAGCAGTTCTTC.

The V call is TRBV5-6, the J call TRBJ2-3; a possible D gene is TRBD1 (5 bases). In germline, CDR1 is SGHDT, CDR2 YYEEEE. CDR3 length: 14 residues. The V end lost 0 bases, the J end lost 8 bases, and 13 bases lay between the germline ends. CDR3 nucleotide sequence: TGTGCCAGCAGCTTGGAGACAGTGGTTCGTACGCAGTATTTT. It specifies CASSLETVVRTQYF.

The CDR3 sequence is CASSLQTGTDTQYF. The CDR3 region has the DNA TGTGCCAGCAGCCTCCAGACTGGCACAGATACGCAGTATTTT. The chain links TRBV9 to TRBJ2-3; D gene unclear. Germline CDR1 is SGDLS and CDR2 is YYNGEE. V lost 4 bases, J lost 1 base, and 10 bases lay in between. The CDR3 runs 14 residues.

This clone appeared once. The gene calls are TRBV28 and TRBJ1-2, with D tentatively TRBD1 (6 bases). Trimming took 3 bases from V and 6 from J, leaving 17 bases between them. CDR1 and CDR2 from the germline V gene are MDHEN and SYDVKM. The CDR3 is 15 residues long. This CDR3 is CASSLRYTGRNGYTF. Written as DNA, the CDR3 is TGTGCCAGCAGTTTGCGGTATACAGGGAGAAATGGCTACACCTTC.

V is TRBV7-2 and J is TRBJ2-1; 8 nucleotides line up with TRBD2. Germline V lookup: CDR1 SGHTA, CDR2 FQGNSA. V shed 3 bases, J shed 7 bases, and the junction held 14 bases outside the gene matches. The CDR3 extends over 17 amino acids. The CDR3 reads CASSFLFPGRAPNEQFF. The CDR3 nucleotides are TGTGCCAGCAGCTTCCTATTTCCCGGGAGGGCCCCAAATGAGCAGTTCTTC.

The chain is built from TRBV21-1 and TRBJ2-1; no check of the table's D call, TRBD2, against the DNA was made. TRBV21-1 is an annotated pseudogene. CDR3 length: 18 amino acids. The CDR3 loop is CASSKGPRGDYEYNEQFF. In DNA form, the CDR3 reads TGTGCCAGCAGCAAAGGGCCTAGGGGGGACTATGAATACAATGAGCAGTTCTTC.

The chain employs TRBV14 and TRBJ1-3; D is perhaps TRBD1 (5 bases). This CDR3 spans 14 amino acids. From germline, CDR1 is SGHDN and CDR2 FVKESK. V was pared by 4 bases and J by 0 bases, with 7 bases between. The CDR3 reads CASSPTVSGNTIYF. In DNA form, the CDR3 reads TGTGCCAGCAGCCCGACAGTCTCTGGAAACACCATATATTTT.

This clone was seen only once. This rearrangement joins TRBV7-9 to TRBJ2-3; TRBD2 might be the D (5 bases). Germline V CDR1 and CDR2: SEHNR, FQNEAQ (reference sequence). Trimming shortened V by 1 base and J by 2 bases, and 16 bases separated the two germline ends. The CDR3 has 17 residues. Here the CDR3 DNA reads TGTGCCAGCAGCTTAGACGCCGCCGGGGTTTTCACAGATACGCAGTATTTT. Encoded protein: CASSLDAAGVFTDTQYF.

The chain recombines TRBV5-6 with TRBJ1-4; no clear D gene. The CDR3 covers 15 residues. The V end was cut by 5 bases, the J end by 4 bases, with 15 bases between. Germline V gene data show CDR1 as SGHDT and CDR2 as YYEEEE. This chain's CDR3 is CASRPALAVNEKLFF. The CDR3 coding sequence is TGTGCCAGCAGACCCGCTCTGGCGGTTAATGAAAAACTGTTTTTT.